This TCR beta chain was identified in a study of cytomegalovirus exposure and HLA in healthy donors. With respect to this clone: Antigen unknown.

Study-level findings and limits: Reportedly, diagnosis of cytomegalovirus status by the classifier showed high specificity and sensitivity. The authors enumerated around 150 TCR beta chains as linked to cytomegalovirus.

The validation cohort, a group of 120 subjects, included the donors and was separate from the roughly 670-subject first cohort. Germline values: CDR1 SGHDT, CDR2 YYEEEE. Unmatched junction bases numbered 3, after V lost 5 bases and J lost 1 base. This CDR3 has 14 amino acids. Repertoires were generated with immunoSEQ multiplex PCR, while TCRdb's copy carries only in-frame clones and drops some. Counted here are fewer than 250,000 clones, just under 90% occurring once; the ten biggest clones make up 2.6%. The receptor's source is a man between 18 and 35 years old in good health and CMV-seronegative. What was sequenced was PBMCs. The rearrangement joins TRBV5-6 to TRBJ1-3, with TRBD1 identical over 7 bases. CDR3 residues: CASSSQGSGNTIYF. The CDR3 region has the DNA TGTGCCAGCAGTTCACAGGGGTCTGGAAACACCATATATTTT.